One T cell receptor beta chain is described in this entry. What it recognizes is unknown. The source of the sample is a study of CD8+ T cells in alopecia areata. About the research overall: Patients in the treated group were given tofacitinib by mouth, 5 to 10 mg twice a day. The study gave tofacitinib for 6 to 18 months, then 6 months off drug. The study, taken as a whole, reports: Although TCR sharing was seen in mice, sharing across patients was less clear, possibly for HLA-related reasons.

The CDR3 sequence is 13 residues long. The germline CDR1 and CDR2 sequences are MNHEY and SMNVEV (reference sequence). The V end lost 1 base, the J end lost 5 bases, and 8 bases lay between the germline ends. Collected material from alopecia areata patients comprised lesional scalp punch biopsies and peripheral blood. RNA, once extracted, was reverse transcribed into cDNA for use as the sequencing template. Assay: immunoSEQ multiplex PCR; the TCRdb copy retains only in-frame clones and omits some. The sample includes some 130,000 clones, about 50% of them seen just once. The V call is TRBV27, the J call TRBJ1-1; D remains unclear. The sample was CD8+ T cells sorted from blood, taken at week 0. This TCR derives from a human donor with alopecia areata. The DNA for the CDR3 is TGTGCCAGCAGTTTATTTGGTTGGACTGAAGCTTTCTTT. Amino acids: CASSLFGWTEAFF.